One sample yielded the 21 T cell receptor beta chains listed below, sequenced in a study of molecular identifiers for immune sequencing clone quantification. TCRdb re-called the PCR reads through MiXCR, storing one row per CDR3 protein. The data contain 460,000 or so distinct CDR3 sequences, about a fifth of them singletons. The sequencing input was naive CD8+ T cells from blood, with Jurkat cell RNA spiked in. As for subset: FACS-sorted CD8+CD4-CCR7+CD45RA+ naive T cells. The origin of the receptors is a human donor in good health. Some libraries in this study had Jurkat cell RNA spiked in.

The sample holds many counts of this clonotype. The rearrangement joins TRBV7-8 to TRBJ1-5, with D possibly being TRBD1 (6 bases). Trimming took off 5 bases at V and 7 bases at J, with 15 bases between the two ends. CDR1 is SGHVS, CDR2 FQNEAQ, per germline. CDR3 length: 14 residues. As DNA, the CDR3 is TGTGCCAGCAGCCCCGGACGGCAGGGGCAGCCCCAGCATTTT. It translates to CASSPGRQGQPQHF. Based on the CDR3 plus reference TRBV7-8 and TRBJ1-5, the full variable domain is GAGVSQSPRYKVAKRGQDVALRCDPISGHVSLFWYQQALGQGPEFLTYFQNEAQLDKSGLPSDRFFAERPEGSVSTLKIQRTQQEDSAVYLCASSPGRQGQPQHFGDGTRLSIL.

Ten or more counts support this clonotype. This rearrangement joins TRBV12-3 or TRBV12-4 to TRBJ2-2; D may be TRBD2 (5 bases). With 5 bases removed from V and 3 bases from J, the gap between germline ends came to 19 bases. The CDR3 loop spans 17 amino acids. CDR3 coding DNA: TGTGCCAGCAGTCAAGCGAGCGGCAGGTTGGACACCGGGGAGCTGTTTTTT. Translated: CASSQASGRLDTGELFF.

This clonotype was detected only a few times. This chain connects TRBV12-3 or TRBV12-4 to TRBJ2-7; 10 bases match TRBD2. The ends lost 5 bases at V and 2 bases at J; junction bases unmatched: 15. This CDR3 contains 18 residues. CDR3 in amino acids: CASSRSGGGRHGAYEQYF. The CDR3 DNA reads TGTGCCAGCAGTCGCAGCGGGGGGGGACGACATGGTGCCTACGAGCAGTACTTC.

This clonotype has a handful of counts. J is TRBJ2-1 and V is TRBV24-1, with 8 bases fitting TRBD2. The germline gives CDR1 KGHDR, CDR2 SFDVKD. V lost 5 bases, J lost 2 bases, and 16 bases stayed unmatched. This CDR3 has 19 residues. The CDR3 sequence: CATSGPLRGAGGPYNEQFF. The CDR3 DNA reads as TGTGCCACCAGTGGGCCCCTCCGAGGGGCGGGAGGTCCCTACAATGAGCAGTTCTTC.

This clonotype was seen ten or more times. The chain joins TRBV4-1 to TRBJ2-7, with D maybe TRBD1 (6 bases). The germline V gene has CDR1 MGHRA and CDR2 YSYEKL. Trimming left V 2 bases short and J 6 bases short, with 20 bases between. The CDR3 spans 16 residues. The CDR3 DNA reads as TGCGCCAGCAGCCAATGGCGACAGGACTGGATGGGCGAGCAGTACTTC. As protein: CASSQWRQDWMGEQYF.

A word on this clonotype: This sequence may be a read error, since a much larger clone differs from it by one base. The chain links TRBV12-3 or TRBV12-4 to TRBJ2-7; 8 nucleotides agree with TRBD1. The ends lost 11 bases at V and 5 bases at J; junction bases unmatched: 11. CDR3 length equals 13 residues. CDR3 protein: CAGTTDRGDEQYF. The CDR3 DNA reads TGTGCCGGCACCACCGACAGGGGAGACGAGCAGTACTTC.

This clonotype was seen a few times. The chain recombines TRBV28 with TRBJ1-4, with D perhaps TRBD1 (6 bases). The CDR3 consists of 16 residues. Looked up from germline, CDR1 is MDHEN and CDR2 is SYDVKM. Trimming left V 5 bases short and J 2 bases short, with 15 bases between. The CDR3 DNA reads TGTGCCAGCAGTCTGGGGGCCGGGGCCACTAATGAAAAACTGTTTTTT. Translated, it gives CASSLGAGATNEKLFF.

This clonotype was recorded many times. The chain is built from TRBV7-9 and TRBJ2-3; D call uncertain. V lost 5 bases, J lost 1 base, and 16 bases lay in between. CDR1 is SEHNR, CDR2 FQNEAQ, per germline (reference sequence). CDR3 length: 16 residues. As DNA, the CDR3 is TGTGCCAGCAGCCCCCGAGATCAGGTCGGCACAGATACGCAGTATTTT. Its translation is CASSPRDQVGTDTQYF.

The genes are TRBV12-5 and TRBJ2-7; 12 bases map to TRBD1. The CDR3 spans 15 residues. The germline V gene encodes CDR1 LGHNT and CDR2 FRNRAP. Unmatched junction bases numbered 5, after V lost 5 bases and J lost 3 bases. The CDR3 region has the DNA TGTGCTAGTGGTCTGGGGACAGGGGGCTTCTACGAGCAGTACTTC. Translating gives CASGLGTGGFYEQYF.

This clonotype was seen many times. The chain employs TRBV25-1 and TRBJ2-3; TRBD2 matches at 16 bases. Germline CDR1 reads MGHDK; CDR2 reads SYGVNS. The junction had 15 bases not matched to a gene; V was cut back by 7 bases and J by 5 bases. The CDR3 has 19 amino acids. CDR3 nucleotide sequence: TGTGCCAGCACTCCCCCGGGACTAGCGGGAGGGCCTTGGGGAGATACGCAGTATTTT. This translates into CASTPPGLAGGPWGDTQYF.

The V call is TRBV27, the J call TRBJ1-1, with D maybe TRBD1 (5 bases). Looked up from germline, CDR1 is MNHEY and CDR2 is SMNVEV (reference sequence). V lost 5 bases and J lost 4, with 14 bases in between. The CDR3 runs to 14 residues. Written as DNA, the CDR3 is TGTGCCAGCAGTCCTGGGGGAGTGGGCACTGAAGCTTTCTTT. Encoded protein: CASSPGGVGTEAFF.

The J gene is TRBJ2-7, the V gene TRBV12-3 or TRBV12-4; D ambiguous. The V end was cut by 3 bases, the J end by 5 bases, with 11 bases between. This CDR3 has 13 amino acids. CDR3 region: CASSFEQHHEQYF. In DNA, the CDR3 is TGTGCCAGCAGTTTTGAACAGCACCACGAGCAGTACTTC.

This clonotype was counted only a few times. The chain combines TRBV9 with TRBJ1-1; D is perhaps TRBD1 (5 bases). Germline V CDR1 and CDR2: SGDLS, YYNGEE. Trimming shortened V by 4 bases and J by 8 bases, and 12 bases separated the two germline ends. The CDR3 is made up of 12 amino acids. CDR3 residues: CASSPSTGEAFF. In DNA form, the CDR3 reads TGTGCCAGCAGCCCTTCCACAGGAGAAGCTTTCTTT.

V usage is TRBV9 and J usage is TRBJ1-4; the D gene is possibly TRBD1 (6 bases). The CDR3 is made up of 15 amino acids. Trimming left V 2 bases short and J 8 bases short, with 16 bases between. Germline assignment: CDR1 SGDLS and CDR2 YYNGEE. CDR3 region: CASSVSGQTGEKLFF. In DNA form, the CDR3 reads TGTGCCAGCAGCGTCTCCGGACAGACTGGGGAAAAACTGTTTTTT.

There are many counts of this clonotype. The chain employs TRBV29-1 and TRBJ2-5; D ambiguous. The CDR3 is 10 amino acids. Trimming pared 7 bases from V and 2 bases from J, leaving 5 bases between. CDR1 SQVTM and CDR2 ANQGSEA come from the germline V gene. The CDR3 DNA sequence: TGCAGCGCGACTCAAGAGACCCAGTACTTC. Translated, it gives CSATQETQYF. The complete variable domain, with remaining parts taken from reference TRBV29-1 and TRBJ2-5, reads SAVISQKPSRDICQRGTSLTIQCQVDSQVTMMFWYRQQPGQSLTLIATANQGSEATYESGFVIDKFPISRPNLTFSTLTVSNMSPEDSSIYLCSATQETQYFGPGTRLLVL.

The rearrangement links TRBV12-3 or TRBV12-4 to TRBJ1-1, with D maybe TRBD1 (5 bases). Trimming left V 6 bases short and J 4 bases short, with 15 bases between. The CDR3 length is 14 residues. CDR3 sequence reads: CASSLNLGVTEAFF. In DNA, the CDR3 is TGTGCCAGCAGCTTAAACCTAGGGGTCACTGAAGCTTTCTTT.

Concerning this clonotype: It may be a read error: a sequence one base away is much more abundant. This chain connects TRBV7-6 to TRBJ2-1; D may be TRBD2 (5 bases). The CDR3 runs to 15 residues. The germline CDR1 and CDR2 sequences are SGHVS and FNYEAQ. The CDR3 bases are TGTGCCAGCAGCCCTACCCGAGGGTCCTACAATGAGCAGCTCTTC. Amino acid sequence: CASSPTRGSYNEQLF.

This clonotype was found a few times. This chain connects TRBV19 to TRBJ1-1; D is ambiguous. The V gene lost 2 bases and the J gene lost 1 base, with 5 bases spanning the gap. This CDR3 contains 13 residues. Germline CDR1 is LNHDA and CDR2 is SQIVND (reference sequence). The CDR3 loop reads CASSINWNTEAFF. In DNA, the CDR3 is TGTGCCAGTAGTATAAACTGGAACACTGAAGCTTTCTTT.

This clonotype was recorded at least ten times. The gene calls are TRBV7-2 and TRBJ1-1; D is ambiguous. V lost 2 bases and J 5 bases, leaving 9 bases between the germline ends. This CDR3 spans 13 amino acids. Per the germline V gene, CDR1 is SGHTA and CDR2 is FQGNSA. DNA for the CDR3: TGTGCCAGCAGCTTATTCGGTTGGACTGAAGCTTTCTTT. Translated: CASSLFGWTEAFF. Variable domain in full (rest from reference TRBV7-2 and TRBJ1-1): GAGVSQSPSNKVTEKGKDVELRCDPISGHTALYWYRQSLGQGLEFLIYFQGNSAPDKSGLPSDRFSAERTGGSVSTLTIQRTQQEDSAVYLCASSLFGWTEAFFGQGTRLTVV.

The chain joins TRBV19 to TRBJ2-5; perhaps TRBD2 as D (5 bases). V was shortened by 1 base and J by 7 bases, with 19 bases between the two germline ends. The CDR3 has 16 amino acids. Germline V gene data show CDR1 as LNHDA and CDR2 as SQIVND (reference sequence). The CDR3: CASSIGAGAPGGTQYF. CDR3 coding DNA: TGTGCCAGTAGTATAGGGGCGGGTGCTCCCGGTGGGACCCAGTACTTC.

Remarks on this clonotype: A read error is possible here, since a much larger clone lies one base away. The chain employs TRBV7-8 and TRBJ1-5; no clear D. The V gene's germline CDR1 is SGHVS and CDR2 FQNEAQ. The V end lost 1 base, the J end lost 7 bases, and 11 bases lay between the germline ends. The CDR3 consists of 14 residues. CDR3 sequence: CASSLEGERQPQHF. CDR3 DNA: TGTGCCAGCAGCTTAGAGGGTGAAAGGCAGCCCCAGCATTTT.